These 19 T cell receptor beta chains originate from one sample sequenced in a study of CD8 T cells in Susac syndrome. Reverse transcription of about 0.5 to 1 ug RNA used random hexamers. TCRdb itself ran the immunoSEQ multiplex PCR reads through MiXCR, one entry per CDR3 protein. Among 150,000 to 160,000 distinct CDR3 sequences listed, around 95% were seen once. The material sequenced was CD8+ T cells from PBMCs. These receptors originate from a human donor with multiple sclerosis.

The rearrangement uses TRBV12-3 or TRBV12-4 and TRBJ2-1; D remains ambiguous. The CDR3 is 12 residues long. Trimming pared 7 bases from V and 4 bases from J, leaving 8 bases between. Here the CDR3 DNA reads TGTGCCAGCAACATTAGATACAATGAGCAGTTCTTC. Translating it yields CASNIRYNEQFF.

This sequence joins TRBV12-3 or TRBV12-4 and TRBJ2-7; a possible D gene is TRBD1 (6 bases). The CDR3 extends over 13 amino acids. V lost 5 bases and J 5 bases, leaving 13 bases between the germline ends. CDR3 protein: CASSQYRDHEQYF. The CDR3 coding sequence is TGTGCCAGCAGTCAATACAGGGACCACGAGCAGTACTTC.

This sequence joins TRBV7-9 and TRBJ2-7; D is ambiguous. The germline CDR1 and CDR2 sequences are SEHNR and FQNEAQ (reference sequence). V was cut by 4 bases and J by 1 base, with 8 bases left in between. The CDR3 consists of 13 residues. CDR3 sequence: CASSSDNSYEQYF. The CDR3 region has the DNA TGTGCCAGCAGCTCCGACAATTCCTACGAGCAGTACTTC.

The gene calls are TRBV3-1 and TRBJ2-5; no reliable D call. The CDR3 has 15 amino acids. Trimming took 0 bases from V and 7 from J, leaving 15 bases between them. Germline V lookup: CDR1 LGHDT, CDR2 YNNKEL (reference sequence). The CDR3 here is CASSQDQLSRSTQYF. The CDR3 DNA sequence: TGTGCCAGCAGCCAAGATCAACTATCCAGATCGACCCAGTACTTC.

The gene calls are TRBV7-9 and TRBJ2-7; possible D gene TRBD2, 5 bases. CDR1 is SEHNR, CDR2 FQNEAQ, per germline (reference sequence). Trimming cost V 2 bases and J 5 bases, with 10 bases left between them. CDR3 size: 13 residues. The CDR3 coding sequence is TGTGCCAGCAGCTTACAGGACGGGGACGAGCAGTACTTC. The encoded protein is CASSLQDGDEQYF. Full variable domain (outside the CDR3, taken from reference TRBV7-9 and TRBJ2-7): DTGVSQNPRHKITKRGQNVTFRCDPISEHNRLYWYRQTLGQGPEFLTYFQNEAQLEKSRLLSDRFSAERPKGSFSTLEIQRTEQGDSAMYLCASSLQDGDEQYFGPGTRLTVT.

J is TRBJ1-5 and V is TRBV12-5; 7 nucleotides line up with TRBD1. The CDR3 is made up of 13 amino acids. V was pared by 4 bases and J by 7 bases, with 4 bases of the junction left unmatched. CDR1 is LGHNT, CDR2 FRNRAP, per germline. The CDR3 nucleotides read TGTGCTAGTGGTTCGACAGGGCGGCAGCCCCAGCATTTT. It codes for CASGSTGRQPQHF.

V and J are TRBV30 and TRBJ1-2; D is unresolved. The V gene's germline CDR1 is GTSNPN and CDR2 SVGIG (reference sequence). This CDR3 spans 13 amino acids. Trimming shortened V by 3 bases and J by 5 bases, and 13 bases separated the two germline ends. The CDR3, as DNA: TGTGCCTGGAGCCCCCCTGAGGGTTATGGCTACACCTTC. Protein: CAWSPPEGYGYTF. Combining the CDR3 with reference TRBV30 and TRBJ1-2 gives the whole variable domain SQTIHQWPATLVQPVGSPLSLECTVEGTSNPNLYWYRQAAGRGLQLLFYSVGIGQISSEVPQNLSASRPQDRQFILSSKKLLLSDSGFYLCAWSPPEGYGYTFGSGTRLTVV.

The chain couples TRBV29-1 to TRBJ2-7, with 7 bases identical to TRBD1. Germline CDR1 is SQVTM and CDR2 is ANQGSEA. The V segment lost 7 bases and the J segment 1 base; nucleotides outside the gene matches: 7. This CDR3 region has 13 residues. CDR3 sequence (DNA): TGCAGCGCCCAAACAGGGGTTTCCTACGAGCAGTACTTC. Its protein is CSAQTGVSYEQYF.

The rearrangement joins TRBV12-5 to TRBJ2-7; TRBD1 matches at 8 bases. This CDR3 is built from 14 residues. Germline CDR1 is LGHNT and CDR2 is FRNRAP. V lost 6 bases to trimming and J lost 6 bases; unmatched junction nucleotides: 10. DNA of the CDR3: TGTGCTAGTGGCACAGCAGGGGGCTTCACCGAGCAGTACTTC. It is translated as CASGTAGGFTEQYF.

CDR3 sequence reads: CASSEALSAYNEQFF. CDR3 DNA sequence: TGTGCCAGCAGTGAAGCGCTGTCAGCCTACAATGAGCAGTTCTTC. This chain joins TRBV2 and TRBJ2-1; D is undetermined. In germline, CDR1 is SNHLY, CDR2 FYNNEI. V lost 0 bases and J lost 2, with 8 bases in between. The CDR3 has 15 residues.

V usage is TRBV28 and J usage is TRBJ2-3; D gene ambiguous. The CDR3 has 18 residues. CDR1 is MDHEN and CDR2 is SYDVKM in the germline V gene. Trimming took off 4 bases at V and 3 bases at J, with 23 bases between the two ends. In DNA form, the CDR3 reads TGTGCCAGCAGTTCAGTGCTCAGGACCCGTATAGGAACAGATACGCAGTATTTT. Amino acid sequence: CASSSVLRTRIGTDTQYF.

This clonotype has only one observation. In nucleotides, the CDR3 is TGTGCCAGCTCACTCTCCGGGGGTTTGGATACGCAGTATTTT. Amino acids: CASSLSGGLDTQYF. The chain carries TRBV18 and TRBJ2-3; D possibly corresponds to TRBD2 (6 bases). Germline V gene data show CDR1 as KGHSH and CDR2 as LQKENI. Trimming removed 4 bases from V and 6 bases from J, with 14 bases in between. The CDR3 contains 14 residues.

The rearrangement joins TRBV27 to TRBJ1-2, with D uncertain. The V end lost 4 bases, the J end lost 3 bases, and 12 bases lay between the germline ends. This CDR3 contains 14 residues. The germline V gene encodes CDR1 MNHEY and CDR2 SMNVEV (reference sequence). The CDR3: CASSSTGSYYGYTF. CDR3 DNA: TGTGCCAGCAGTTCCACCGGGAGCTACTATGGCTACACCTTC.

This sequence joins TRBV4-1 and TRBJ1-5; D is perhaps TRBD1 (5 bases). Germline CDR1 is MGHRA and CDR2 is YSYEKL. The CDR3 spans 14 residues. Deletions cut 5 bases from V and 3 bases from J, with 11 bases between. CDR3 coding DNA: TGCGCCAGCAGCGTGGGACCCCTCAATCAGCCCCAGCATTTT. As protein: CASSVGPLNQPQHF.

This sequence joins TRBV11-2 and TRBJ1-2; D is ambiguous. V dropped 3 bases and J dropped 4 bases, with 12 bases sitting between them. The length of the CDR3 is 14 residues. Germline values: CDR1 SGHAT, CDR2 FQNNGV. For the CDR3, the DNA is TGTGCCAGCAGCTTCGGGGAGGCTGTCTATGGCTACACCTTC. This codes for CASSFGEAVYGYTF.

The genes are TRBV3-1 and TRBJ2-5; maybe TRBD1 (5 bases). Trimming cost V 4 bases and J 4 bases, with 16 bases left between them. CDR1 is LGHDT and CDR2 is YNNKEL in the germline V gene (reference sequence). This CDR3 has 15 amino acids. CDR3 nucleotide sequence: TGTGCCAGCAGCCCAGAAACAGGCCGAAGAGAGACCCAGTACTTC. Amino acid sequence: CASSPETGRRETQYF.

The CDR3 DNA reads as TGTGCCAGCAGCGTAAGCGGGGGAAACAATGAGCAGTTCTTC. This translates into CASSVSGGNNEQFF. The gene calls are TRBV9 and TRBJ2-1, with 8 nucleotides matching TRBD2. Germline V gives CDR1 SGDLS, CDR2 YYNGEE. The ends lost 1 base at V and 5 bases at J; junction bases unmatched: 2. The CDR3 is 14 residues long.

The genes are TRBV29-1 and TRBJ2-7; the match to TRBD1 covers 7 bases. Germline V gives CDR1 SQVTM, CDR2 ANQGSEA. J lost 6 bases, V lost 6 bases, and 8 bases had no gene match. The length of the CDR3 is 12 residues. CDR3 bases: TGCAGCGTCGTTACGACAGGGACCGAGCAGTACTTC. The encoded protein is CSVVTTGTEQYF.

V is TRBV7-8 and J is TRBJ2-5; TRBD2 agrees at 7 bases. V lost 3 bases and J lost 5; bases outside the gene matches: 6. Germline assignment: CDR1 SGHVS and CDR2 FQNEAQ. The CDR3 runs 14 residues. CDR3 loop: CASSFGGGGETQYF. In nucleotides, the CDR3 is TGTGCCAGCAGCTTCGGCGGGGGTGGGGAGACCCAGTACTTC.